This TCR beta chain was recovered during a study of cytomegalovirus exposure and HLA in healthy donors. Whole-study context: The approximately 110 validation repertoires, a later analysis reported, used the same platform as the 666 first-cohort repertoires. Study-wide results and limits: As was reported, the classifier diagnosed cytomegalovirus status with high specificity and sensitivity. The authors enumerated 150 to 200 TCR beta chains as linked to cytomegalovirus. Rare sequences made up most TCRs, while some public TCRs were found in many donors.

The germline V and J ends were trimmed by 3 bases and 4 bases, with 10 bases remaining between them. In germline, CDR1 is GTSNPN, CDR2 SVGIG (reference sequence). CDR3 length: 13 residues. Of note for this clone: Its antigen is not known.

The repertoire was sequenced with immunoSEQ multiplex PCR; TCRdb's copy has only in-frame clones and lacks some. This table has some 140,000 clones, approximately 86% appearing once. The chain is built from TRBV30 and TRBJ2-1; TRBD2 might be the D (6 bases). Sequencing input: PBMCs. The receptor's source is a man between 18 and 29 years old in good health and CMV-seropositive. CDR3 region: CAWSPGVYNEQFF. The CDR3 DNA reads as TGTGCCTGGAGCCCGGGGGTATACAATGAGCAGTTCTTC.